Listed below are T cell receptor beta chains from one sample, sequenced in a study of beta chain features in type 1 diabetes. TCRdb keeps only in-frame clones here, not all; method: immunoSEQ multiplex PCR. This table holds 250,000 or so clones, less than 35% found once. Sequencing was carried out using central memory CD4+ T cells from blood. Every receptor here comes from a man aged 25-45 years in good health. CDR3s include the opening cysteine and the closing phenylalanine or tryptophan. The D gene is left open where the match is weak. Expanded clones get a size class; other rows say once, few or many, or leave the size out.

d_call: NA
clone_size: many
j_call: TRBJ1-2
v_call: TRBV6-5
cdr3_nt: TGTGCCAGCAAAGGGTCCAACTATGGCTACACCTTC
cdr3_aa: CASKGSNYGYTF

d_call: NA
clone_size: NA
j_call: TRBJ1-2
v_call: TRBV15
cdr3_nt: TGTGCCACCAGCAGAGGTTCAAGGGAATTACGTAACACCTTC
cdr3_aa: CATSRGSRELRNTF

d_call: TRBD2
clone_size: NA
j_call: TRBJ2-2
v_call: TRBV4-2
cdr3_nt: TGTGCCAGCAGCCAAGAAGTACTAGCGGGCCGCACCGGGGAGCTGTTTTTT
cdr3_aa: CASSQEVLAGRTGELFF

d_call: NA
clone_size: once
j_call: TRBJ2-7
v_call: TRBV6-1
cdr3_nt: TGTGCCAGCAGTCTATATGACACCACCTACGAGCAGTACTTC
cdr3_aa: CASSLYDTTYEQYF

d_call: NA
clone_size: few
j_call: TRBJ1-1
v_call: TRBV29-1
cdr3_nt: TGCAGCGTTGGGGGGCGGGGGCCCACGAACACTGAAGCTTTCTTT
cdr3_aa: CSVGGRGPTNTEAFF

d_call: NA
clone_size: few
j_call: TRBJ1-6
v_call: TRBV4-1
cdr3_nt: TGCGCCAGCAGCCACCAAATATTTTCGGGAAGTCCCCTCCACTTT
cdr3_aa: CASSHQIFSGSPLHF

d_call: NA
clone_size: NA
j_call: TRBJ2-3
v_call: TRBV7-8
cdr3_nt: TGTGCCAGCAGCCAAGAAAGGACTGCAGATACGCAGTATTTT
cdr3_aa: CASSQERTADTQYF

d_call: NA
clone_size: NA
j_call: TRBJ2-5
v_call: TRBV7-2
cdr3_nt: TGTGCCAGCAGCTCCGGCCGGACTTCAGAGACCCAGTACTTC
cdr3_aa: CASSSGRTSETQYF

d_call: NA
clone_size: many
j_call: TRBJ1-6
v_call: TRBV5-1
cdr3_nt: TGCGCCAGCAGCTGGACGGCAGATTCACCCCTCCACTTT
cdr3_aa: CASSWTADSPLHF

d_call: NA
clone_size: NA
j_call: TRBJ2-1
v_call: TRBV6-1
cdr3_nt: TGTGCCAGCAGCCCAAGTCTGGACAATGAGCAGTTCTTC
cdr3_aa: CASSPSLDNEQFF

d_call: TRBD2
clone_size: few
j_call: TRBJ2-3
v_call: TRBV30
cdr3_nt: TGTGCCTACGCGGGGGGGAGTTTAGGAGATACGCAGTATTTT
cdr3_aa: CAYAGGSLGDTQYF

d_call: NA
clone_size: few
j_call: TRBJ2-3
v_call: TRBV28
cdr3_nt: TGTGCCAGCAGTTTAAAAGCACCGGATACGCAGTATTTT
cdr3_aa: CASSLKAPDTQYF

d_call: NA
clone_size: NA
j_call: TRBJ2-3
v_call: TRBV5-1
cdr3_nt: TGCGCCAGCAGCTTGTCGGGCAGGGCTGGAGATACGCAGTATTTT
cdr3_aa: CASSLSGRAGDTQYF

d_call: NA
clone_size: NA
j_call: TRBJ2-2
v_call: TRBV5-6
cdr3_nt: TGTGCCAGCAGAACTATCGAGGCCGGGGAGCTGTTTTTT
cdr3_aa: CASRTIEAGELFF

d_call: NA
clone_size: few
j_call: TRBJ1-1
v_call: TRBV2
cdr3_nt: TGTGCCAGCAGTGGGGGCACTGAAGCTTTCTTT
cdr3_aa: CASSGGTEAFF

d_call: TRBD2
clone_size: few
j_call: TRBJ2-2
v_call: TRBV13
cdr3_nt: TGTGCCAGCAGCTTTAGCGGGGCTAACACCGGGGAGCTGTTTTTT
cdr3_aa: CASSFSGANTGELFF

d_call: NA
clone_size: NA
j_call: TRBJ2-5
v_call: TRBV5-1
cdr3_nt: TGCGCCAGCAGCTTGGCCGGGGGACAGAAAGAGACCCAGTACTTC
cdr3_aa: CASSLAGGQKETQYF

d_call: NA
clone_size: NA
j_call: TRBJ2-3
v_call: TRBV7-2
cdr3_nt: TGTGCCAGCAGCCCCGTGGCCGGACCCACAGATACGCAGTATTTT
cdr3_aa: CASSPVAGPTDTQYF

d_call: NA
clone_size: few
j_call: TRBJ2-3
v_call: TRBV7-2
cdr3_nt: TGTGCCAGCAGCTTACCGGGGACTGGAGATACGCAGTATTTT
cdr3_aa: CASSLPGTGDTQYF

d_call: NA
clone_size: NA
j_call: TRBJ1-2
v_call: TRBV5-4
cdr3_nt: TGTGCCAGCAGCTCCGACCCCACAAGGCATGGCTACACCTTC
cdr3_aa: CASSSDPTRHGYTF

d_call: TRBD2
clone_size: few
j_call: TRBJ2-3
v_call: TRBV10-3
cdr3_nt: TGTGCCATCGGGGAGGGAAGCGCAGATACGCAGTATTTT
cdr3_aa: CAIGEGSADTQYF

d_call: NA
clone_size: NA
j_call: TRBJ2-1
v_call: TRBV6-5
cdr3_nt: TGTGCCAGCAGGGGACGGGCAGGCTCCTACAATGAGCAGTTCTTC
cdr3_aa: CASRGRAGSYNEQFF

d_call: TRBD1
clone_size: few
j_call: TRBJ2-7
v_call: TRBV10-3
cdr3_nt: TGTGCCATCAGGTCGGGACAGGTGGGGTACGAGCAGTACTTC
cdr3_aa: CAIRSGQVGYEQYF